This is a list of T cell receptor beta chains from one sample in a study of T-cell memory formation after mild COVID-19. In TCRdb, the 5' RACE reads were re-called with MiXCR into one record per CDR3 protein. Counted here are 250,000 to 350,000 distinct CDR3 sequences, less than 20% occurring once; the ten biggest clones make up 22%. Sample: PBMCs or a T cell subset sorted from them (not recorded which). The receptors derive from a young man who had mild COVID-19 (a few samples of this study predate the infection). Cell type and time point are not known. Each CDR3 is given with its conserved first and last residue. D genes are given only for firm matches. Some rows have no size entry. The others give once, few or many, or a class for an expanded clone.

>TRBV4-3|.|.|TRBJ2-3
TGCGCCAGCAGCCTCCAGGGAAGCCCTAGCACAGATACGCAGTATTTT
CASSLQGSPSTDTQYF
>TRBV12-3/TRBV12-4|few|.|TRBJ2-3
TGTGCCAGCAGTTTTATGGGGTCGGTAGATACGCAGTATTTT
CASSFMGSVDTQYF
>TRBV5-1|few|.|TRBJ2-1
TGCGCCAGCAGCTCGGGTCGTGGCAATGAGCAGTTCTTC
CASSSGRGNEQFF
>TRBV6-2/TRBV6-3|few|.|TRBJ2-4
TGTGCCAGCAGTTTTAGAGCTGGGGGGAACATTCAGTACTTC
CASSFRAGGNIQYF
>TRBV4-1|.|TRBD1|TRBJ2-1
TGCGCCAGCAGCCCAAGGGGGACAGCCTTCAATGAGCAGTTCTTC
CASSPRGTAFNEQFF
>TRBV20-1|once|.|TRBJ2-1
TGCAGTGCTATCCGTTTCAATGAGCAGTTCTTC
CSAIRFNEQFF
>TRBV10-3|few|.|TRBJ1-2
TGTGCCATAAGGCGGGGGGAAGACTATGGCTACACCTTC
CAIRRGEDYGYTF
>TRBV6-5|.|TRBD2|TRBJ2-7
TGTGCCAGCAGTTACTCTGGACTAGCGGGGGGGTCCTACGAGCAGTACTTC
CASSYSGLAGGSYEQYF
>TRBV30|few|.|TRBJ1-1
TGTGCCTGGGGGGAGGGGTCTGAAGCTTTCTTT
CAWGEGSEAFF
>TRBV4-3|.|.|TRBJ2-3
TGCGCCAGCAGCCAAGCCCTAGAAGATACGCAGTATTTT
CASSQALEDTQYF
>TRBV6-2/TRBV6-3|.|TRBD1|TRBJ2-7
TGTGCCAGCAGTTACTCGAGTGGGACAGTTGCAACCTACGAGCAGTACTTC
CASSYSSGTVATYEQYF